The clone carrying this T cell receptor (beta chain) was detected a few times. V gave up 3 bases and J gave up 6 bases, with 7 bases separating them. CDR1 DFQATT and CDR2 SNEGSKA come from the germline V gene (reference sequence). The CDR3 totals 11 residues. As handled by the study authors: Cell counts per sample came from amplifying reference gene primers. Data came from immunoSEQ multiplex PCR; TCRdb stores just in-frame clones and leaves some out. The DNA was the basis for D and trimming; V, J and clone size are from that table. The table records about 210,000 clones, around nine tenths of them present only once. The data belong to a study of blood T cell repertoires in COVID-19. Study in general: Material from acute and convalescent COVID-19 was sourced from the United States, Italy and Spain. T cells, B-cell-depleted T cells, or PBMCs supplied cDNA or gDNA.

The TCR originated in a man aged 55 to 70 who had recovered from COVID-19. The material sequenced was peripheral blood. This rearrangement joins TRBV20-1 to TRBJ2-3, with D perhaps matching TRBD2 (5 bases). CDR3 protein: CSARAGDTQYF. The CDR3 coding sequence is TGCAGTGCTAGGGCGGGCGATACGCAGTATTTT.